This T cell receptor beta chain is from a study of shared clonotypes between healthy human individuals. For this clone: Its antigen is not known.

Sequenced by immunoSEQ multiplex PCR; TCRdb stores in-frame clones only, minus some. The top ten clones hold roughly 1.2% of a sample with over a million clones, roughly 96% of them seen once. Study conclusions and caveats: About 5% was the fraction of naive CD4 clonotypes found shared across a few donors.

None of the donors, who were healthy HIV-negative adults, had recently had acute infections or vaccinations. This clonotype was sampled from a man aged 25-45 years in good health. The sequencing sample was made of naive CD4+ T cells sorted from blood. Subset indicated: CD45RA+ positively selected.

The CDR3 protein is CATSREMGKLVEKLFF. The CDR3 coding sequence is TGTGCCACCAGCAGGGAGATGGGGAAATTAGTAGAAAAACTGTTTTTT. The V gene is TRBV15, the J gene TRBJ1-4, with D unclear. Per the germline V gene, CDR1 is LNHNV and CDR2 is YYDKDF (reference sequence). Trimming cost V 3 bases and J 8 bases, with 19 bases left between them. The CDR3 contains 16 residues.